This T cell receptor (beta chain) is from a study of blood T cell repertoires in COVID-19 (dated by TCRdb to 2018 to 2021). Regarding the complete study: Samples from collaborators originated in the United States, Italy and Spain and spanned both the acute and convalescent phases of COVID-19. The dataset comprised deeply sampled blood TCRbeta repertoires from subjects exposed to, actively infected with, or recovered from COVID-19. The repertoires were released in a freely available public database intended as a resource for research on the immune response to SARS-CoV-2. The sample metadata nearly always contained a de-identified subject ID, COVID-19 status, age in years and sex. The prospective study material was composed of cDNA or gDNA derived from T cells, B-cell-depleted T cells, or PBMCs. Where HLA class I and class II types were available, the types were taken from metadata supplied by the sample provider, not from assay-based typing. The samples were drawn from the first 160 participants of the ongoing ImmuneRACE study and from 1,200 or so subjects provided by 6 global collaborators. Points the paper makes about the study in general: Clinical and demographic metadata were provided uncurated, with the amount varying by source and participant.

The immunoSEQ Assay, a bias-controlled multiplex PCR, was used to amplify TCRbeta CDR3 regions from genomic DNA. The paper's processing steps were these. The number of nucleated cells in each sample was estimated by amplification of reference gene primers within the assay. Sequence reads were collapsed and filtered to measure the absolute abundance of every unique TCRbeta CDR3 rearrangement. Productive Simpson clonality was computed per sample as the square root of Simpson's diversity index over productive rearrangements. In TCRdb, the immuneACCESS table is reduced to in-frame sequences with V and J assigned. These tables do not hold every clone; where another copy was compared, an unresolved V gene accounts for under half, and the others remain unexplained. V and J calls and clone size come straight from that table; D and trimming were deduced from the DNA. In all, the sample holds some 180,000 clones, and roughly 85% of those were seen once. The ten largest make up over 2% of the sample.

As to this clone: Its target antigen remains unknown. No much larger clone exists at a distance of one base, and base qualities are not known.

Via the germline V gene, CDR1 is ENHRY and CDR2 SYGVKD. Clipping removes 6 bases from V and 4 bases from J, with 4 as the unmatched junction base count. There are 13 amino acids in the CDR3, from cysteine to phenylalanine inclusive. The kept DNA is CDR3 alone, 39 bases in frame from the first base. Whole blood was collected in K2EDTA tubes by collaborating institutions according to the institutions' own protocols. For TCRbeta analysis, collaborators shipped samples in one of three forms: frozen whole blood, isolated PBMCs, or DNA extracted from either of those sample types. Sequencing was carried out using peripheral blood. The receptor was derived from an elderly woman with acute or convalescent COVID-19. The V gene is TRBV10-3 and the J gene is TRBJ2-3; 7 bases in between match TRBD1. The DNA sequence is TGTGCCATCAGCCAGGGGGAAGCAGATACGCAGTATTTT. The resulting protein is CAISQGEADTQYF.